This TCR beta chain was recovered during a study of early stage breast cancer tumors. Study at large: Most invasive tumors, twelve of 16, were ER+/PR+/HER2-.

Sequenced by immunoSEQ multiplex PCR; TCRdb stores in-frame clones only, minus some. Of approximately 14,000 clones in the sample, around 84% were seen once. Turning to this clone: What it recognizes is unknown.

Study findings and constraints: Commonly generated sequences made up most enriched TCRB sequences shared between patients.

The germline CDR1 and CDR2 sequences are MNHNS and SASEGT. Trimming removed 1 base from V and 2 bases from J, with 7 bases in between. The CDR3 is made up of 14 amino acids. The receptor comes from a person in their thirties with breast cancer. Material for sequencing was normal breast tissue next to the tumor. The chain carries TRBV6-1 and TRBJ2-3, with a weak D call TRBD2 (5 bases). In DNA form, the CDR3 reads TGTGCCAGCAGTGAAGGTCGGGACACAGATACGCAGTATTTT. Protein sequence: CASSEGRDTDTQYF.